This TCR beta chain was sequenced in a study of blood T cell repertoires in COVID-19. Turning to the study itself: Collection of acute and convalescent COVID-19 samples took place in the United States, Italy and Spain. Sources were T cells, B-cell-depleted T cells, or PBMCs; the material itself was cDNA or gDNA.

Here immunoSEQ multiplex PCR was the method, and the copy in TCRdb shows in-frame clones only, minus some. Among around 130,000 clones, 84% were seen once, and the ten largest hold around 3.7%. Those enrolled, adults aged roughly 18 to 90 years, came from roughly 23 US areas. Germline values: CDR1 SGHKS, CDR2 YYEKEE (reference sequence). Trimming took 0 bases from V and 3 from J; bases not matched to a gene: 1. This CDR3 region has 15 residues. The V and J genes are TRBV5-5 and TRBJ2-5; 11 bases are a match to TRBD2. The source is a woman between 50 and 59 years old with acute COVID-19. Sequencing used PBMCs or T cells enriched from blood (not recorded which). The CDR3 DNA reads TGTGCCAGCAGCTTGGGTAGCGGGAGGGAAGAGACCCAGTACTTC. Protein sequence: CASSLGSGREETQYF.